A single sample gave rise to the 7 T cell receptor beta chains below, sequenced in a study. One entry per CDR3 protein results from TCRdb running MiXCR on the reads. The profile shows 4,000 to 5,000 distinct CDR3 sequences, just over 9.5% of them singletons. The specimen was CD4+ T cells from peripheral blood. The source is a human donor with rheumatoid arthritis.

Judged by abundance, this clonotype is medium-sized. V usage is TRBV25-1 and J usage is TRBJ2-7, with D possibly being TRBD1 (6 bases). The CDR3 sequence is 14 residues long. The V and J ends lost 6 bases and 3 bases respectively, with 15 bases between them. CDR1 is MGHDK, CDR2 SYGVNS, per germline. The CDR3 bases are TGTGCCAGCAGACCACAGGGATCCTACTACGAGCAGTACTTC. Residues: CASRPQGSYYEQYF.

This clonotype came up many times. The chain is built from TRBV12-3 or TRBV12-4 and TRBJ1-2; D remains unclear. The length of the CDR3 is 12 residues. Trimming left V 6 bases short and J 0 bases short, with 5 bases between. CDR3 sequence: CASSRPNYGYTF. The CDR3 bases are TGTGCCAGCAGCCGTCCTAACTATGGCTACACCTTC.

By frequency in the sample, this clonotype is medium-sized. This sequence joins TRBV20-1 and TRBJ2-7; no clear D gene. V was pared by 2 bases and J by 2 bases, with 7 bases between. Germline loops: CDR1 DFQATT, CDR2 SNEGSKA (reference sequence). The CDR3 runs 12 residues. Written as DNA, the CDR3 is TGCAGTGCTAGAAAACCAACCTACGAGCAGTACTTC. Its translation: CSARKPTYEQYF.

This clonotype was observed many times. The CDR3 bases are TGTGCCAGCAGCTTATCGGGACAGGCGGTCTACGAGCAGTACTTC. It is translated as CASSLSGQAVYEQYF. The gene calls are TRBV7-6 and TRBJ2-7, with 8 bases that match TRBD1. This CDR3 is 15 amino acids long. Germline values: CDR1 SGHVS, CDR2 FNYEAQ. V shed 2 bases and J 3 bases; nucleotides not matched to a gene: 6. Drawing the rest from reference TRBV7-6 and TRBJ2-7, the complete variable domain is GAGVSQSPRYKVTKRGQDVALRCDPISGHVSLYWYRQALGQGPEFLTYFNYEAQQDKSGLPNDRFSAERPEGSISTLTIQRTEQRDSAMYRCASSLSGQAVYEQYFGPGTRLTVT.

A note on this clonotype: A much larger clone is a single base away; this may be a read error. This sequence joins TRBV19 and TRBJ1-5; D call uncertain. Looked up from germline, CDR1 is LNHDA and CDR2 is SQIVND (reference sequence). This CDR3 comprises 14 residues. The CDR3 region has the DNA TGTGTCAGTAGCCCTGAGGGAGGCAATCAGCCCCAGCATTTT. Translating it yields CVSSPEGGNQPQHF.

This clonotype has more than one count but fewer than ten. The V and J genes are TRBV28 and TRBJ2-7; no firm D call. CDR1 is MDHEN, CDR2 SYDVKM, per germline. This CDR3 spans 11 amino acids. Between the trimmed V and J ends, which lost 3 bases and 6 bases, there was a span of 6 bases. CDR3: CASSFYGEQYF. For the CDR3, the DNA is TGTGCCAGCAGTTTTTATGGCGAGCAGTACTTC.

The chain has TRBV5-1 and TRBJ2-5, with D uncertain. Germline lookup yields CDR1 SGHRS and CDR2 YFSETQ. The CDR3 spans 12 residues. V was pared by 6 bases and J by 2 bases, with 8 bases between. The CDR3 is CASNMGQETQYF. CDR3 sequence (DNA): TGCGCCAGCAATATGGGGCAAGAGACCCAGTACTTC.